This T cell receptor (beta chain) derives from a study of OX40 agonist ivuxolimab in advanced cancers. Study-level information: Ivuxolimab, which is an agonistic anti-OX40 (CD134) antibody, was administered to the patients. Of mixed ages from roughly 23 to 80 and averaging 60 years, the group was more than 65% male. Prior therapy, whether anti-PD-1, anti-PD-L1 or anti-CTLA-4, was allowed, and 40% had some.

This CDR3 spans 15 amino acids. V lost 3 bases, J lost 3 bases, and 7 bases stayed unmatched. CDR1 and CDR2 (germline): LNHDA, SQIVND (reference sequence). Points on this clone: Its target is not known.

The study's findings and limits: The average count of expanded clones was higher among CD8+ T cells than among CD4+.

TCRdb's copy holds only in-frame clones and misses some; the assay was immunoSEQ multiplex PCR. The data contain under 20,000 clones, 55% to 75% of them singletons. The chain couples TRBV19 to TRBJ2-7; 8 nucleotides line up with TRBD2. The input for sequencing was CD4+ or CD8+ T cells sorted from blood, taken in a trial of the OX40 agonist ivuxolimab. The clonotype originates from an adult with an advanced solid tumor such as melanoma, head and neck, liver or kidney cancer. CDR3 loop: CASSIGLAGLYEQYF. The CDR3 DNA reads TGTGCCAGTAGTATCGGCCTAGCGGGCCTCTACGAGCAGTACTTC. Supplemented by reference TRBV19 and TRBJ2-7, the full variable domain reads DGGITQSPKYLFRKEGQNVTLSCEQNLNHDAMYWYRQDPGQGLRLIYYSQIVNDFQKGDIAEGYSVSREKKESFPLTVTSAQKNPTAFYLCASSIGLAGLYEQYFGPGTRLTVT.